This record covers a single TCR beta chain. None of the glioblastoma patients had an isocitrate dehydrogenase mutation. These data belong to a study of glioma-infiltrating T cells after dendritic cell vaccination. Study at large: Patients received autologous tumor lysate-pulsed dendritic cell vaccination between 2003 and 2012.

V shed 5 bases and J shed 5 bases, with 17 bases lying between them. Germline CDR1 is SGHRS and CDR2 is YFSETQ. This CDR3 has 14 residues. Up to about 2 ug genomic DNA was used for TCRB CDR3 amplification. The primer mix had 60 V beta and 13 J beta primers. Method: immunoSEQ multiplex PCR; TCRdb's copy keeps in-frame clones and lacks some. The sample holds around 37,000 clones, 82% seen once. The sequenced sample was blood, obtained before dendritic cell vaccination. V gene TRBV5-1 combines with J gene TRBJ2-7, with D perhaps matching TRBD2 (6 bases). The TCR was taken from a human donor with glioblastoma. CDR3 residues: CASSWGEPGHEQYF. In DNA form, the CDR3 reads TGCGCCAGCAGTTGGGGGGAGCCCGGGCACGAGCAGTACTTC.